The 27 T cell receptor beta chains given below trace back to one sample, sequenced in a study of blood T cell repertoires in COVID-19. Using immunoSEQ multiplex PCR, the repertoire was profiled, and TCRdb retains in-frame clones only, with some absent. The repertoire holds approximately 270,000 clones, with 90% to 95% as singletons. Input material: PBMCs or T cells enriched from blood (not recorded which). The receptors were sampled from a human donor in a cohort exposed to, infected with or recovered from COVID-19 (not recorded which). The donor label of this sample is uncertain.

The chain has TRBV7-8 and TRBJ1-4; D perhaps matches TRBD1 (6 bases). The CDR3 spans 16 residues. CDR1 is SGHVS and CDR2 is FQNEAQ in the germline V gene. V was pared by 5 bases and J by 5 bases, with 18 bases between. The CDR3 DNA reads TGTGCCAGCAGCCTAACCCGCGGACAGTGGAATGAAAAACTGTTTTTT. The encoded protein is CASSLTRGQWNEKLFF.

V gene TRBV3-1 (or the pseudogene TRBV3-2) combines with J gene TRBJ2-5; D not resolved. The V gene lost 8 bases and the J gene lost 1 base, with 8 bases spanning the gap. The CDR3 has 12 residues. Looked up from germline, CDR1 is LGHDT and CDR2 is YNNKEL (reference sequence). CDR3 in amino acids: CASRLPQETQYF. The DNA of the CDR3 is TGTGCCAGCCGACTTCCCCAAGAGACCCAGTACTTC.

J is TRBJ2-1 and V is TRBV4-2; TRBD2 aligns across 10 bases. CDR3 length: 17 residues. Looked up from germline, CDR1 is LGHNA and CDR2 is YNFKEQ. V was pared by 0 bases and J by 2 bases, with 4 bases of the junction left unmatched. The CDR3 region has the DNA TGTGCCAGCAGCCAAGATCTTACTAGCGGGGCCTACAATGAGCAGTTCTTC. This gives the protein CASSQDLTSGAYNEQFF.

J is TRBJ1-5 and V is TRBV30, with 12 bases lining up with TRBD1. CDR3 length equals 14 residues. Germline lookup yields CDR1 GTSNPN and CDR2 SVGIG (reference sequence). V shed 3 bases, J shed 7 bases, and the junction held 4 bases outside the gene matches. The chain's CDR3 is CAWSLGTGGQPQHF. The DNA of the CDR3 is TGTGCCTGGAGCCTCGGGACAGGGGGCCAGCCCCAGCATTTT.

The J gene is TRBJ1-6, the V gene TRBV5-1; 10 positions match TRBD1. The CDR3 loop spans 14 amino acids. The V and J ends lost 4 bases and 11 bases, in that order; junction bases with no gene match: 6. Germline assignment: CDR1 SGHRS and CDR2 YFSETQ. CDR3 amino acids: CASSPGTGVTPLHF. CDR3 DNA: TGCGCCAGCAGCCCCGGGACAGGGGTAACACCCCTCCACTTT.

The J gene is TRBJ1-5, the V gene TRBV5-1; no reliable D call. CDR1 and CDR2 (germline): SGHRS, YFSETQ. There are 14 residues in the CDR3. V lost 4 bases, J lost 4 bases, and 12 bases lay in between. Written as DNA, the CDR3 is TGCGCCAGCAGCCCCGGTTTCGAGAATCAGCCCCAGCATTTT. It is translated as CASSPGFENQPQHF.

The chain is built from TRBV5-5 and TRBJ1-4, with 7 positions matching TRBD1. The length of the CDR3 is 15 residues. The J segment lost 8 bases and the V segment lost 3 bases, leaving 10 bases of the junction unmatched. The germline gives CDR1 SGHKS, CDR2 YYEKEE (reference sequence). The CDR3 loop reads CASSSDRAGLEKLFF. In DNA form, the CDR3 reads TGTGCCAGCAGCTCCGACAGGGCCGGGTTGGAAAAACTGTTTTTT.

The chain recombines TRBV7-2 with TRBJ2-1; TRBD1 is a possible D gene (5 bases). Germline CDR1 reads SGHTA; CDR2 reads FQGNSA. The CDR3 has 15 residues. Trimming cost V 5 bases and J 0 bases, with 11 bases left between them. CDR3 nucleotide sequence: TGTGCCAGCAGCCAAGGGGCCGTCTCCTACAATGAGCAGTTCTTC. This encodes CASSQGAVSYNEQFF.

The chain employs TRBV4-1 and TRBJ1-5; tentatively, D is TRBD1 (6 bases). Trimming cost V 3 bases and J 6 bases, with 9 bases left between them. The CDR3 totals 13 residues. The germline V gene has CDR1 MGHRA and CDR2 YSYEKL. In DNA form, the CDR3 reads TGCGCCAGCAGCCAGGGAGGGGGTCAGCCCCAGCATTTT. It yields the protein CASSQGGGQPQHF.

This clone appeared a single time. The chain combines TRBV6-5 with TRBJ1-6; 8 nucleotides line up with TRBD1. There are 15 residues in the CDR3. CDR1 is MNHEY and CDR2 is SVGAGI in the germline V gene. V lost 2 bases, J lost 11 bases, and 8 bases stayed unmatched. DNA for the CDR3: TGTGCCAGCAGTTACGGTGGGACAGGTACAACACCCCTCCACTTT. Its translation is CASSYGGTGTTPLHF.

This clone was recorded once. The rearrangement links TRBV6-5 to TRBJ1-3, with a weak D call TRBD1 (5 bases). This CDR3 is 16 amino acids long. V gave up 4 bases and J gave up 4 bases, with 17 bases separating them. CDR1 is MNHEY and CDR2 is SVGAGI in the germline V gene. The CDR3: CASSWGAGVPGNTIYF. Here the CDR3 DNA reads TGTGCCAGCAGTTGGGGCGCGGGGGTCCCAGGAAACACCATATATTTT.

The chain recombines TRBV27 with TRBJ1-2; TRBD1 matches at 7 bases. J lost 4 bases, V lost 5 bases, and 4 bases had no gene match. The CDR3 has 13 amino acids. Germline-derived CDR1 and CDR2 are MNHEY and SMNVEV (reference sequence). The CDR3 region has the DNA TGTGCCAGCAGTCGGACAGGAACCTATGGCTACACCTTC. Protein sequence: CASSRTGTYGYTF.

The chain combines TRBV20-1 with TRBJ1-4, with TRBD1 as a possible D gene (5 bases). The CDR3 extends over 11 amino acids. CDR1 and CDR2 from the germline V gene are DFQATT and SNEGSKA (reference sequence). Trimming removed 7 bases from V and 6 bases from J, with 9 bases in between. The CDR3 nucleotides are TGCAGTGTGGGGCACCATGAAAAACTGTTTTTT. It translates to CSVGHHEKLFF.

The chain joins TRBV5-1 to TRBJ1-2; 9 nucleotides align to TRBD1. The CDR3 is made up of 14 amino acids. Germline V lookup: CDR1 SGHRS, CDR2 YFSETQ. The trim removed 4 bases at V and 4 bases at J, leaving 5 bases unmatched. Here the CDR3 DNA reads TGCGCCAGCAGCGGAGCGGACAGGGGCTATGGCTACACCTTC. Residues: CASSGADRGYGYTF.

V is TRBV7-8 and J is TRBJ2-7; tentative D call: TRBD2 (5 bases). This CDR3 has 14 residues. In germline, CDR1 is SGHVS, CDR2 FQNEAQ. With 5 bases removed from V and 2 bases from J, the gap between germline ends came to 13 bases. The CDR3 region is CASSQDGGPYEQYF. In nucleotides, the CDR3 is TGTGCCAGCAGCCAAGACGGAGGCCCCTACGAGCAGTACTTC.

This chain links TRBV9 with TRBJ2-3, with 11 bases fitting TRBD1. V lost 3 bases to trimming and J lost 5 bases; unmatched junction nucleotides: 8. CDR3 size: 16 residues. In germline, CDR1 is SGDLS, CDR2 YYNGEE. For the CDR3, the DNA is TGTGCCAGCAGCGCCCCGGACAGGGGGCTTAGAGATACGCAGTATTTT. Its translation is CASSAPDRGLRDTQYF.

The CDR3 reads CASSLVSDRGTGELFF. The CDR3 bases are TGCGCCAGCAGCTTGGTGAGCGACAGGGGTACCGGGGAGCTGTTTTTT. This chain joins TRBV5-1 and TRBJ2-2, with 8 nucleotides matching TRBD1. CDR1 is SGHRS, CDR2 YFSETQ, per germline. The CDR3 runs 16 residues. J was trimmed by 5 bases and V by 0 bases; bases with no gene match: 6.

The V gene is TRBV23-1, the J gene TRBJ1-1; TRBD1 is a possible D gene (5 bases). TRBV23-1 counts as an open reading frame of uncertain function. The CDR3 runs 17 residues. Trimming removed 0 bases from V and 0 bases from J, with 14 bases in between. The CDR3 loop is CASSQSGAVEMNTEAFF. Written as DNA, the CDR3 is TGCGCCAGCAGTCAATCTGGGGCCGTCGAAATGAACACTGAAGCTTTCTTT.

The count of this clone is one. J is TRBJ1-4 and V is TRBV19; D gene unclear. V gave up 5 bases and J gave up 2 bases, with 6 bases separating them. The length of the CDR3 is 13 residues. Germline lookup yields CDR1 LNHDA and CDR2 SQIVND (reference sequence). The CDR3 sequence: CASSETTNEKLFF. CDR3 sequence (DNA): TGTGCCAGTAGTGAGACTACTAATGAAAAACTGTTTTTT.

The sample holds one count of this clone. The chain combines TRBV6-5 with TRBJ1-2; maybe TRBD1 (6 bases). V was trimmed by 6 bases and J by 4 bases, leaving 15 bases between them. There are 14 residues in the CDR3. The germline gives CDR1 MNHEY, CDR2 SVGAGI. As DNA, the CDR3 is TGTGCCAGCAGAAGCCCGGACAGCTCCTATGGCTACACCTTC. It translates to CASRSPDSSYGYTF.

This rearrangement joins TRBV2 to TRBJ2-2; weak D call: TRBD2 (6 bases). V lost 7 bases, J lost 4 bases, and 16 bases lay in between. Germline CDR1 reads SNHLY; CDR2 reads FYNNEI. CDR3 size: 15 residues. The CDR3 coding sequence is TGTGCCAGCACCTGGCGCCGGGAGCTCACCGGGGAGCTGTTTTTT. This sequence encodes CASTWRRELTGELFF. Combining the CDR3 with reference TRBV2 and TRBJ2-2 gives the whole variable domain EPEVTQTPSHQVTQMGQEVILRCVPISNHLYFYWYRQILGQKVEFLVSFYNNEISEKSEIFDDQFSVERPDGSNFTLKIRSTKLEDSAMYFCASTWRRELTGELFFGEGSRLTVL.

The rearrangement joins TRBV6-5 to TRBJ1-1; a weak D match, TRBD1 (6 bases). V lost 6 bases, J lost 2 bases, and 13 bases lay in between. The CDR3 extends over 14 amino acids. The germline V gene encodes CDR1 MNHEY and CDR2 SVGAGI. The CDR3 protein is CASSLGGTNTEAFF. The CDR3 bases are TGTGCCAGCAGCTTAGGGGGAACTAACACTGAAGCTTTCTTT.

The chain is built from TRBV25-1 and TRBJ2-7, with D maybe TRBD1 (6 bases). The CDR3 is 16 amino acids. Germline V gene lookup returns CDR1 MGHDK and CDR2 SYGVNS. The germline V and J ends were trimmed by 7 bases and 4 bases, with 23 bases remaining between them. The CDR3 sequence is CASTLPPVDSVYEQYF. CDR3 nucleotide sequence: TGTGCCAGCACCCTCCCGCCGGTGGACAGTGTTTACGAGCAGTACTTC.

This rearrangement joins TRBV5-6 to TRBJ1-2, with D possibly TRBD1 on 5 matching bases. Germline CDR1 and CDR2: SGHDT and YYEEEE. CDR3 length equals 14 residues. The V end was cut by 6 bases, the J end by 5 bases, with 17 bases between. The CDR3 DNA follows: TGTGCCAGCACCTCGGGGGTCTGGGGATATGGCTACACCTTC. Protein: CASTSGVWGYGYTF. Complete variable domain (other parts from reference TRBV5-6 and TRBJ1-2): DAGVTQSPTHLIKTRGQQVTLRCSPKSGHDTVSWYQQALGQGPQFIFQYYEEEERQRGNFPDRFSGHQFPNYSSELNVNALLLGDSALYLCASTSGVWGYGYTFGSGTRLTVV.

The rearrangement links TRBV4-3 to TRBJ2-5; tentatively, D is TRBD2 (5 bases). The germline CDR1 and CDR2 sequences are LGHNA and YSLEER. The CDR3 sequence is 15 residues long. With 0 bases removed from V and 2 bases from J, the gap between germline ends came to 10 bases. CDR3 in amino acids: CASSQESGKQETQYF. The CDR3 region has the DNA TGCGCCAGCAGCCAAGAGTCCGGGAAACAAGAGACCCAGTACTTC.

This clone was seen only once. The chain combines TRBV7-9 with TRBJ2-2; TRBD2 matches at 7 bases. Germline trimming cut 1 base from V and 2 bases from J; bases unmatched to any gene: 1. Per the germline V gene, CDR1 is SEHNR and CDR2 is FQNEAQ (reference sequence). This CDR3 has 15 amino acids. The CDR3 region is CASSLGGGNTGELFF. The CDR3, as DNA: TGTGCCAGCAGCTTAGGCGGGGGAAACACCGGGGAGCTGTTTTTT.

J is TRBJ1-1 and V is TRBV19, with D hard to call. V was trimmed by 3 bases and J by 0 bases, leaving 11 bases between them. CDR1 is LNHDA, CDR2 SQIVND, per germline (reference sequence). The CDR3 covers 15 residues. The DNA of the CDR3 is TGTGCCAGTAGTATTGGAGGAACTTTGAACACTGAAGCTTTCTTT. Its translation: CASSIGGTLNTEAFF.